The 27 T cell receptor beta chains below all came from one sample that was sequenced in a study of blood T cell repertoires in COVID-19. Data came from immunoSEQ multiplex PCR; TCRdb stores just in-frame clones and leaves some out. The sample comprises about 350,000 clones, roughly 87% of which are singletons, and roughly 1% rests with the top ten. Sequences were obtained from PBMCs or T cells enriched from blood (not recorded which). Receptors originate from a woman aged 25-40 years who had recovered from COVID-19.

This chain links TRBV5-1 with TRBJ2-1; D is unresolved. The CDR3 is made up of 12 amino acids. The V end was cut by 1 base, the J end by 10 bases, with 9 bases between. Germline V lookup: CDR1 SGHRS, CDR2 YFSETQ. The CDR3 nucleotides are TGCGCCAGCAGCTTGAATTTCCGGGAGCAGTTCTTC. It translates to CASSLNFREQFF.

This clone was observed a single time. The CDR3: CASSGTGGLRDEDTQYF. CDR3 sequence (DNA): TGTGCCAGCAGCGGAACGGGGGGTTTGCGGGATGAGGATACGCAGTATTTT. The V and J genes are TRBV5-6 and TRBJ2-3; TRBD2 matches 7 bases. The CDR3 is 17 amino acids. The trim removed 4 bases at V and 6 bases at J, leaving 17 bases unmatched. Germline V CDR1 and CDR2: SGHDT, YYEEEE.

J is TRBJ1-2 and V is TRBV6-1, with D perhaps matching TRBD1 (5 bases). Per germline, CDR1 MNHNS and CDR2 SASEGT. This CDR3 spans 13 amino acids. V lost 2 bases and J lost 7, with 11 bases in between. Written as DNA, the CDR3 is TGTGCCAGCAGTGAACAGGGAGGAACTGGCTACACCTTC. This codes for CASSEQGGTGYTF.

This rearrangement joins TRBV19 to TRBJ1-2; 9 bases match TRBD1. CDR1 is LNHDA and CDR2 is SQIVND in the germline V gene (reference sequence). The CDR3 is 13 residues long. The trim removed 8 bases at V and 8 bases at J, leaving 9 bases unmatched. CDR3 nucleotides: TGTGCCAGTGACACCGGGACAGGGCAAGGCTACACCTTC. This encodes CASDTGTGQGYTF.

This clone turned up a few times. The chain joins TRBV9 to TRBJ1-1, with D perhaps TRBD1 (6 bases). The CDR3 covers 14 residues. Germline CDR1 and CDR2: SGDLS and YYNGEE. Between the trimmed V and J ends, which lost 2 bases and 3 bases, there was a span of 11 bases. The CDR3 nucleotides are TGTGCCAGCAGCGTCCAAGGGGGGGACACTGAAGCTTTCTTT. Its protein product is CASSVQGGDTEAFF.

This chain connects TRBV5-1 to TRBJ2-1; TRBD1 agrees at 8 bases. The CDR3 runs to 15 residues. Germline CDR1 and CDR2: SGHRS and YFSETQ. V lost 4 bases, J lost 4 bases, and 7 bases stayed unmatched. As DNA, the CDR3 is TGCGCCAGCAGCGTCGGGACAGGTCTATACAATGAGCAGTTCTTC. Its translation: CASSVGTGLYNEQFF. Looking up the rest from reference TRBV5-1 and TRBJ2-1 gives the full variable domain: KAGVTQTPRYLIKTRGQQVTLSCSPISGHRSVSWYQQTPGQGLQFLFEYFSETQRNKGNFPGRFSGRQFSNSRSEMNVSTLELGDSALYLCASSVGTGLYNEQFFGPGTRLTVL.

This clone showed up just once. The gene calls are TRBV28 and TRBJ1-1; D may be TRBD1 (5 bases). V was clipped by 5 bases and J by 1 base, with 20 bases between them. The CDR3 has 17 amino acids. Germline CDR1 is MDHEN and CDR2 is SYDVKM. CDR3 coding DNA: TGTGCCAGCAGTACACCGAGACCAGGGATAGGGAACACTGAAGCTTTCTTT. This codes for CASSTPRPGIGNTEAFF.

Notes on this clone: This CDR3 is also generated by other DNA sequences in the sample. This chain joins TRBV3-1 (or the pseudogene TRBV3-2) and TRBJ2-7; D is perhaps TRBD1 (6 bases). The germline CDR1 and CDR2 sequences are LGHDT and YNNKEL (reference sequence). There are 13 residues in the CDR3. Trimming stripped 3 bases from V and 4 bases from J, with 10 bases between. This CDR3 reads CASSQGTGYEQYF. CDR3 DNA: TGTGCCAGCAGCCAGGGAACAGGGTACGAGCAGTACTTC.

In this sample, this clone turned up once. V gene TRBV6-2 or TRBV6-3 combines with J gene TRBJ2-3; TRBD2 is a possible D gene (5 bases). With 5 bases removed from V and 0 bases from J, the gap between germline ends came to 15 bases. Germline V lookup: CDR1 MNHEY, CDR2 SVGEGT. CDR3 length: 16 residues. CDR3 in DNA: TGTGCCAGCAGTCCATTGGGAGCGGCTAGCACAGATACGCAGTATTTT. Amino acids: CASSPLGAASTDTQYF.

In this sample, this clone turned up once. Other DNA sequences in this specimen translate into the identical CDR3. The CDR3: CASSRRNTEAFF. In DNA, the CDR3 is TGTGCCAGTAGTAGGAGGAACACTGAAGCTTTCTTT. The chain combines TRBV19 with TRBJ1-1; D unclear. Germline CDR1 is LNHDA and CDR2 is SQIVND (reference sequence). Between the trimmed V and J ends, which lost 4 bases and 1 base, there was a span of 4 bases. The CDR3 loop spans 12 amino acids. Complete variable domain (other parts from reference TRBV19 and TRBJ1-1): DGGITQSPKYLFRKEGQNVTLSCEQNLNHDAMYWYRQDPGQGLRLIYYSQIVNDFQKGDIAEGYSVSREKKESFPLTVTSAQKNPTAFYLCASSRRNTEAFFGQGTRLTVV.

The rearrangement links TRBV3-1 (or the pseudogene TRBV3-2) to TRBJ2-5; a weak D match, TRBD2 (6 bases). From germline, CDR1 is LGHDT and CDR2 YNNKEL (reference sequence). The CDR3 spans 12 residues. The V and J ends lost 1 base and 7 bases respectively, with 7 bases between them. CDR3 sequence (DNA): TGTGCCAGCAGCCAAGGGAGGGCGACCCAGTACTTC. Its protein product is CASSQGRATQYF.

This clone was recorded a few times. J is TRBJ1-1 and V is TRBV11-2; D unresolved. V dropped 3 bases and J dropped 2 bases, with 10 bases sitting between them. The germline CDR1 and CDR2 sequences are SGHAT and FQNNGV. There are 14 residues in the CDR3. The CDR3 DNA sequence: TGTGCCAGCAGCTTTACAGCCCCAAACACTGAAGCTTTCTTT. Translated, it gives CASSFTAPNTEAFF.

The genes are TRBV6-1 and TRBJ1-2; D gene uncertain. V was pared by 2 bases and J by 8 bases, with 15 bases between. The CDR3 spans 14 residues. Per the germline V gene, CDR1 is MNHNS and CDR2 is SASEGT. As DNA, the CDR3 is TGTGCCAGCAGTGAAACCGGGTTTGTCTCCGGCTACACCTTC. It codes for CASSETGFVSGYTF.

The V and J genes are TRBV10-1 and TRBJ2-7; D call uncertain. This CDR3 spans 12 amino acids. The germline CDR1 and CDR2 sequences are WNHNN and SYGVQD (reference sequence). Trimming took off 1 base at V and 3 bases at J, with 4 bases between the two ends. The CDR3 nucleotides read TGCGCCAGCAGTGAGTTATACTACGAGCAGTACTTC. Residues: CASSELYYEQYF.

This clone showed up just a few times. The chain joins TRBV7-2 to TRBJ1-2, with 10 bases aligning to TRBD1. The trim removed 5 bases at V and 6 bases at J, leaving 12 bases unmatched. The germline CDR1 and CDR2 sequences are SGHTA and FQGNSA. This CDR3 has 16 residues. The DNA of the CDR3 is TGTGCCAGCAGCCTAGGGAGACAGGGGGCGATGAATGGCTACACCTTC. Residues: CASSLGRQGAMNGYTF.

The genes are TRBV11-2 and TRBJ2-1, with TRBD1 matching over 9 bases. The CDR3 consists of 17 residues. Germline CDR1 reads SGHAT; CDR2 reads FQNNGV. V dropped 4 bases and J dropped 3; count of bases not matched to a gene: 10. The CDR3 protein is CASSSGQGSMVYNEQFF. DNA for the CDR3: TGTGCCAGCAGCTCGGGACAGGGTAGTATGGTCTACAATGAGCAGTTCTTC.

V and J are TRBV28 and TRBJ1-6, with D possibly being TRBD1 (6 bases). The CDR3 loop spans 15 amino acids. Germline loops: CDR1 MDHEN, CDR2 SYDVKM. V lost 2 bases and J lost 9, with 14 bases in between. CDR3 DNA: TGTGCCAGCAGTTTACATACAGGGAAAGGTTCACCCCTCCACTTT. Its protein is CASSLHTGKGSPLHF.

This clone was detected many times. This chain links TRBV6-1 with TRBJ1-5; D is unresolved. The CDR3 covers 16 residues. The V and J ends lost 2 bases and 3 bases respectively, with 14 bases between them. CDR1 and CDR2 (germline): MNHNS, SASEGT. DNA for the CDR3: TGTGCCAGCAGTGAATTGTTCGGAGGGTTCAATCAGCCCCAGCATTTT. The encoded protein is CASSELFGGFNQPQHF.

The CDR3, as DNA: TGTGCCAGCAGCCGACCGACAGGCTCTGGAAACACCATATATTTT. It codes for CASSRPTGSGNTIYF. The chain employs TRBV7-9 and TRBJ1-3, with a possible D match to TRBD1 (6 bases). Germline lookup yields CDR1 SEHNR and CDR2 FQNEAQ (reference sequence). The CDR3 is made up of 15 amino acids. V lost 5 bases and J 0 bases, leaving 11 bases between the germline ends. Complete variable domain (other parts from reference TRBV7-9 and TRBJ1-3): DTGVSQNPRHKITKRGQNVTFRCDPISEHNRLYWYRQTLGQGPEFLTYFQNEAQLEKSRLLSDRFSAERPKGSFSTLEIQRTEQGDSAMYLCASSRPTGSGNTIYFGEGSWLTVV.

The CDR3 reads CASSLVSQGTQETQYF. DNA of the CDR3: TGTGCCAGCAGCTTAGTTAGCCAGGGTACCCAAGAGACCCAGTACTTC. The genes are TRBV11-2 and TRBJ2-5; tentatively, D is TRBD1 (5 bases). Germline V gene lookup returns CDR1 SGHAT and CDR2 FQNNGV. This CDR3 contains 16 residues. V lost 1 base and J lost 1, with 13 bases in between.

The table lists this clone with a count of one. DNA of the CDR3: TGCAGCGTAGTGGACAGGGAGAGCAATCAGCCCCAGCATTTT. Its protein is CSVVDRESNQPQHF. The V gene is TRBV29-1, the J gene TRBJ1-5, with 8 bases aligning to TRBD1. The V segment lost 6 bases and the J segment 1 base; nucleotides outside the gene matches: 5. This CDR3 has 14 residues. CDR1 SQVTM and CDR2 ANQGSEA come from the germline V gene.

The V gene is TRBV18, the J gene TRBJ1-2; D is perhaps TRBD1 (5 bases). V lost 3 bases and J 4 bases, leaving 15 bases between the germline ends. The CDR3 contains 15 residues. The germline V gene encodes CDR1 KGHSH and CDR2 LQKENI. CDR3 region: CASSPTESSSYGYTF. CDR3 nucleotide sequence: TGTGCCAGCTCACCGACAGAGAGCAGTAGCTATGGCTACACCTTC. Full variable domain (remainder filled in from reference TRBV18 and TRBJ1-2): NAGVMQNPRHLVRRRGQEARLRCSPMKGHSHVYWYRQLPEEGLKFMVYLQKENIIDESGMPKERFSAEFPKEGPSILRIQQVVRGDSAAYFCASSPTESSSYGYTFGSGTRLTVV.

The CDR3 region has the DNA TGTGCCAGCAGCCAACGACAGGGGGATCAGCCCCAGCATTTT. It specifies CASSQRQGDQPQHF. This chain uses TRBV5-8 with TRBJ1-5, with 9 bases matching TRBD1. The V segment lost 4 bases and the J segment 5 bases; nucleotides outside the gene matches: 4. The CDR3 is 14 amino acids. Germline assignment: CDR1 SGHTS and CDR2 YDEGEE.

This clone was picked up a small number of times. CDR3 residues: CASSEAQGNNQPQHF. CDR3 DNA: TGTGCCAGCAGTGAAGCCCAGGGGAACAATCAGCCCCAGCATTTT. This rearrangement joins TRBV6-1 to TRBJ1-5, with D possibly TRBD1 on 6 matching bases. Germline-derived CDR1 and CDR2 are MNHNS and SASEGT. Trimming shortened V by 0 bases and J by 3 bases, and 9 bases separated the two germline ends. The CDR3 length is 15 residues.

Here the CDR3 reads CASRMGQGSGNTIYF. The CDR3 nucleotides are TGTGCCAGCAGAATGGGACAGGGTTCAGGAAACACCATATATTTT. V gene TRBV2 combines with J gene TRBJ1-3, with 9 bases that match TRBD1. Germline V gene lookup returns CDR1 SNHLY and CDR2 FYNNEI. This CDR3 is built from 15 residues. V dropped 6 bases and J dropped 4; count of bases not matched to a gene: 7.

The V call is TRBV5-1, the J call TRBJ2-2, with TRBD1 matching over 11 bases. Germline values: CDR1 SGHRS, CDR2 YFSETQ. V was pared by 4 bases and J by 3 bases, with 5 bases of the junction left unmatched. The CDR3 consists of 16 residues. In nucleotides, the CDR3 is TGCGCCAGCAGCCCGCGGACAGGGGGCCACACCGGGGAGCTGTTTTTT. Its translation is CASSPRTGGHTGELFF.

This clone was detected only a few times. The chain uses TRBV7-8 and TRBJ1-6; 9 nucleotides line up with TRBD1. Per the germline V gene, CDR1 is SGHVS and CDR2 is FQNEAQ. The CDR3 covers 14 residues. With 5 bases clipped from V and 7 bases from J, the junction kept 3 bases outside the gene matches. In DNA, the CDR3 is TGTGCCAGCAGCGTGACAGGGGGAAATTCACCCCTCCACTTT. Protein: CASSVTGGNSPLHF.